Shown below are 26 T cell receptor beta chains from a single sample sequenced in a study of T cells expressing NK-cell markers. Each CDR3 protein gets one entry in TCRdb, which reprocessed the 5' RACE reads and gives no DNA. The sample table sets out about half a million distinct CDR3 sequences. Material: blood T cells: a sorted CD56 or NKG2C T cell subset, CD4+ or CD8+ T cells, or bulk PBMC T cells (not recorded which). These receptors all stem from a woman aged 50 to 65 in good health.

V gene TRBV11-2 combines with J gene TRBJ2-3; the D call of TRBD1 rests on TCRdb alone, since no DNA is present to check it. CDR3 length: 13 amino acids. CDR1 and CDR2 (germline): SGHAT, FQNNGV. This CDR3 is CASSSYNGGTQYF.

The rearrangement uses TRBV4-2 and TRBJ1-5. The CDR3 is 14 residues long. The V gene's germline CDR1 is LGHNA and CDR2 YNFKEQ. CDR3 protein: CASSQEGRNQPQHF.

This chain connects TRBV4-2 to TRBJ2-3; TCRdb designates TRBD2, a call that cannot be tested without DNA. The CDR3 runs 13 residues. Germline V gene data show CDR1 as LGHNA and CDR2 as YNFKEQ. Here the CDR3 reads CASSQVAGGTQYF.

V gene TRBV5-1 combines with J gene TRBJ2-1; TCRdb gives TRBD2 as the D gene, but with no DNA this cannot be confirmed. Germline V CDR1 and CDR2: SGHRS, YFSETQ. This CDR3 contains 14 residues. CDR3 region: CASSPRGLMSEQFF.

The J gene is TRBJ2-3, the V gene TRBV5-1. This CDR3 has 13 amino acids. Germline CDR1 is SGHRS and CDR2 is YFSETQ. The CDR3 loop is CASSRNLGDTQYF.

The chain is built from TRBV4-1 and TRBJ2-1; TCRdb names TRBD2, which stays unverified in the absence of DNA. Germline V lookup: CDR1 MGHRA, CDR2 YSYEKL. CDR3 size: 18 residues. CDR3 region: CASSQGLVGRLTYNEQFF.

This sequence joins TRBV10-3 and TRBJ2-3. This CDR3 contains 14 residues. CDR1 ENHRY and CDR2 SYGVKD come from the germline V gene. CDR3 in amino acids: CAIRDSFKPDTQYF.

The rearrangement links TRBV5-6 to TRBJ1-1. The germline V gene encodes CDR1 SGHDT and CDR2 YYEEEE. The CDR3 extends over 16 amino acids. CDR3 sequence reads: CASSLAAQGPYTEAFF.

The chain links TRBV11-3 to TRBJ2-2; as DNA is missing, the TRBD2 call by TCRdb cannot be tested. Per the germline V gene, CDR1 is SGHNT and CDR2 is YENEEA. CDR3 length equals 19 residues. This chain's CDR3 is CASSAGPGLAGYNTGELFF.

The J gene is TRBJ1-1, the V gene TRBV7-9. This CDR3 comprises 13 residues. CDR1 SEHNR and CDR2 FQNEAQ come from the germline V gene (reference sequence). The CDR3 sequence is CASTWSENTEAFF.

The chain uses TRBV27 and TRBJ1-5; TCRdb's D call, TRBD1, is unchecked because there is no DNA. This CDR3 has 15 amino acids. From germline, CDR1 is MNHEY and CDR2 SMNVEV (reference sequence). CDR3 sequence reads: CASRTQGYSNQPQHF.

This CDR3 is CASSQDRGLAMVGELFF. The chain recombines TRBV4-2 with TRBJ2-2; lacking DNA, the TRBD2 call made by TCRdb goes unchecked. This CDR3 spans 17 amino acids. CDR1 LGHNA and CDR2 YNFKEQ come from the germline V gene.

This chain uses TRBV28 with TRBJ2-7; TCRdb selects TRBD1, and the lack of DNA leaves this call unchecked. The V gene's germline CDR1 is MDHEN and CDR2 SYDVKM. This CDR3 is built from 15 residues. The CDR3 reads CASSFFPGQGTEQYF.

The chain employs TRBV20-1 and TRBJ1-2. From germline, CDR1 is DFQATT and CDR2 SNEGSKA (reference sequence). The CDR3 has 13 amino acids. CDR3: CSARHPSNYGYTF.

The CDR3 protein is CASSRRQGDTEAFF. This chain uses TRBV18 with TRBJ1-1; TCRdb gives TRBD1 as the D gene, but with no DNA this cannot be confirmed. Germline values: CDR1 KGHSH, CDR2 LQKENI. The CDR3 is made up of 14 amino acids.

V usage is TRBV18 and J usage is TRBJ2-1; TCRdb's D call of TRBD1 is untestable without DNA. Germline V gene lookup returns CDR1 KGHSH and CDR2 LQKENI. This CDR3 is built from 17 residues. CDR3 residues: CASPPPWAEGNYNEQFF.

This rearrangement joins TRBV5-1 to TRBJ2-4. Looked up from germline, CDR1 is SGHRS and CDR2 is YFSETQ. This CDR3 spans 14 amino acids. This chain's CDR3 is CASSLGDRGGIQYF.

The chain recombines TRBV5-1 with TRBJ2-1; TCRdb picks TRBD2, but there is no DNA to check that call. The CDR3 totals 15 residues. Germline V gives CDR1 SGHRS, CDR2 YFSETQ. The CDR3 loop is CASGTSGSTYNEQFF.

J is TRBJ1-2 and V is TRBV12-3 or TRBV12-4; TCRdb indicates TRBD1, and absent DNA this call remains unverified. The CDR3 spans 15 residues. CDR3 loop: CASRATGTFLYGYTF.

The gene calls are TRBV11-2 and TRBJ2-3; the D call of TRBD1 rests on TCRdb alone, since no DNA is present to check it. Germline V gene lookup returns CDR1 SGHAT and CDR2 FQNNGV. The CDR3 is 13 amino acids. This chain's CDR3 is CASRGTGVDTQYF.

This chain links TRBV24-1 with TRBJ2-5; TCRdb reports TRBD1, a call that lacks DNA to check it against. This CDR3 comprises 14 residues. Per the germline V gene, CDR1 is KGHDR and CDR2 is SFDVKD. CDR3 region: CATSERDRGETQYF.

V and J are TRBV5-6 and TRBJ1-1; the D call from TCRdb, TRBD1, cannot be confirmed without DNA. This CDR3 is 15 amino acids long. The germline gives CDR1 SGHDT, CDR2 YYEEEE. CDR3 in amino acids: CASSSPRSMNTEAFF. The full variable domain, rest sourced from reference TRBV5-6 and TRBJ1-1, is DAGVTQSPTHLIKTRGQQVTLRCSPKSGHDTVSWYQQALGQGPQFIFQYYEEEERQRGNFPDRFSGHQFPNYSSELNVNALLLGDSALYLCASSSPRSMNTEAFFGQGTRLTVV.

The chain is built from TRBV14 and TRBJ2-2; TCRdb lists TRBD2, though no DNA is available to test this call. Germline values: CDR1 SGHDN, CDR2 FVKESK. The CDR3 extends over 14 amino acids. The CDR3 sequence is CASSPSRGIGELFF.

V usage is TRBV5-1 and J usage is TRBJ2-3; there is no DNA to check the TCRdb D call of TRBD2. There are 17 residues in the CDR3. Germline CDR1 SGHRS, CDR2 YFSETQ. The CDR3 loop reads CASSLEGWTSSTDTQYF.

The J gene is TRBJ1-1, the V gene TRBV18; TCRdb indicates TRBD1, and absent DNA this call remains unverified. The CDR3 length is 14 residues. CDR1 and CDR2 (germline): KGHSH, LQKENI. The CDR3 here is CASSRAEMNTEAFF.

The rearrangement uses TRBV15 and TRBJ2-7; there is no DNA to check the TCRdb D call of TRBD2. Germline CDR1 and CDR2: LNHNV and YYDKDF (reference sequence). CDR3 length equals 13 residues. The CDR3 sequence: CATSRGPTEEQYF.